The T cell receptor (beta chain) described here comes from a study of T-cell memory formation after mild COVID-19. TCRdb reprocessed the 5' RACE reads via MiXCR and lists one record per CDR3 protein. The profile shows 350,000 to 450,000 distinct CDR3 sequences, 20% of them singletons. Sequencing was performed on PBMCs or a T cell subset sorted from them (not recorded which). This sequence originates from an adult woman who had mild COVID-19 (a few samples of this study predate the infection). Cell type and time point are not known.

CDR3 sequence: CASSAGQGVMNEQFF. DNA for the CDR3: TGTGCCAGCTCAGCAGGACAGGGGGTGATGAATGAGCAGTTCTTC. The rearrangement links TRBV18 to TRBJ2-1; 10 bases align to TRBD1. J lost 7 bases, V lost 5 bases, and 8 bases had no gene match. The CDR3 loop spans 15 amino acids. Germline CDR1 is KGHSH and CDR2 is LQKENI.